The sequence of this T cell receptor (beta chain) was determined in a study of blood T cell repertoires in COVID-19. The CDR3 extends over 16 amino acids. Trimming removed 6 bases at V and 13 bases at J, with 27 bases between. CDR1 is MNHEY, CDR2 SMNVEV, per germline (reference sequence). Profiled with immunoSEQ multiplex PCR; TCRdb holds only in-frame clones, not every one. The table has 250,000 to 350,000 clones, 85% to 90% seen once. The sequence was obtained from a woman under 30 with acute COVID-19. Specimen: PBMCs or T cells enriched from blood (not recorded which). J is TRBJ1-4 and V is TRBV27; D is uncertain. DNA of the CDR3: TGTGCCAGCAGCGGCGAGGGCCCCGGGTGGAGCCGGGGACTGTTTTTT. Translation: CASSGEGPGWSRGLFF.